Listed here are 3 T cell receptor beta chains from one sample, sequenced in a study of T cell responses to AZD1222 COVID-19 vaccine. TCRdb's copy holds only in-frame clones and misses some; the assay was immunoSEQ multiplex PCR. The data contain 110,000 or so clones, more than 80% of them singletons. The sequenced sample was peripheral blood, obtained on day 0 of AZD1222 vaccination. These receptors all come from an adult in good health.

The chain employs TRBV24-1 and TRBJ1-5, with D uncertain. CDR1 is KGHDR and CDR2 is SFDVKD in the germline V gene. V lost 2 bases and J 1 base, leaving 17 bases between the germline ends. The CDR3 is 18 residues long. CDR3 nucleotide sequence: TGTGCCACCAGTGATTGGGTCGGGCCAGCCCAGAGCAATCAGCCCCAGCATTTT. This gives the protein CATSDWVGPAQSNQPQHF.

V usage is TRBV6-5 and J usage is TRBJ1-1; possible D gene TRBD1, 5 bases. The ends were cut back, 2 bases at V and 5 bases at J, with 15 bases in the middle. CDR3 size: 15 residues. Germline V gives CDR1 MNHEY, CDR2 SVGAGI. This CDR3 reads CASSYTQGPQTEAFF. The CDR3 nucleotides read TGTGCCAGCAGTTACACGCAGGGCCCGCAGACTGAAGCTTTCTTT.

The chain links TRBV6-5 to TRBJ1-1, with D perhaps matching TRBD1 (5 bases). V lost 4 bases and J lost 1, with 10 bases in between. Germline V gene sequence: CDR1 MNHEY, CDR2 SVGAGI. The CDR3 is 14 amino acids. The CDR3 spells CASSSRATNTEAFF. The CDR3 DNA reads TGTGCCAGCAGTTCCAGGGCTACGAACACTGAAGCTTTCTTT.